This entry features one T cell receptor (beta chain) sequence. What it recognizes is unknown. The CDR3 loop spans 14 amino acids. The germline gives CDR1 SEHNR, CDR2 FQNEAQ (reference sequence). V was shortened by 5 bases and J by 1 base, with 11 bases between the two germline ends. The sample belongs to a study of early T cells in non-severe SARS-CoV-2 infection. Study summary: The study sequenced bulk RNA from unsorted whole blood, with chains unpaired.

Whole-study results and caveats: Missing private and CD4 specificities, VDJdb matching favored anti-spike CD8 responses.

The TCR library protocol was used to attach unique molecular identifiers. These identifiers were attached to individual cDNA molecules. TCRdb reprocessed the 5' RACE reads via MiXCR and lists one record per CDR3 protein. This table has about 83,000 distinct CDR3 sequences, 9% to 15% appearing once. This chain uses TRBV7-9 with TRBJ2-5; no clear D. The clonotype originates from an adult who was a healthcare worker with PCR-confirmed SARS-CoV-2 infection or an uninfected control (not recorded which). Specimen: whole blood. CDR3 sequence (DNA): TGTGCCAGCAGCACCTGGACGCCCCAAGAGACCCAGTACTTC. Its translation is CASSTWTPQETQYF.